These T cell receptor beta chains were read from a single sample in a study of Graves' ophthalmopathy and Graves' hyperthyroidism. TCRdb itself ran the multiplex PCR reads through MiXCR, one entry per CDR3 protein. The table shows hundreds of thousands of distinct CDR3 sequences, with roughly two fifths occurring only once. The sequencing input was peripheral blood. Every receptor here comes from an adult man with Graves' ophthalmopathy. Both conserved end residues are part of each CDR3. D genes are given only for firm matches. Rows may omit the clone size; those that give it use once, few, many or a size class.

j_call clone_size v_call d_call cdr3_aa cdr3_nt
TRBJ2-1 . TRBV29-1 . CSVGPNEQFF TGCAGCGTCGGACCAAATGAGCAGTTCTTC
TRBJ1-2 many TRBV5-1 . CASSSFGPGDGYTF .
TRBJ2-7 . TRBV11-2 . CASSLGGSGGGYEQYF TGTGCCAGCAGCTTAGGTGGTAGCGGCGGTGGGTACGAGCAGTACTTC
TRBJ2-5 . TRBV5-5 TRBD2 CASSQAGRRGAGETQYF TGCGCCAGCAGCCAAGCGGGACGGCGGGGGGCAGGCGAGACCCAGTACTTC
TRBJ1-2 . TRBV10-3 TRBD1 CAISRPGQVYGYTF TGTGCCATCAGTCGCCCGGGACAGGTCTATGGCTACACCTTC
TRBJ2-7 . TRBV6-6 . CASSYVRGQEQYF TGTGCCAGCAGTTACGTGCGGGGGCAGGAGCAGTACTTC
TRBJ2-6 . TRBV29-1 . CSVRYSGSNVLTF TGCAGCGTTAGATACTCGGGGTCCAACGTCCTGACTTTC
TRBJ1-5 many TRBV5-6 . CASSLARVQPQHF TGTGCCAGCAGCTTGGCCAGGGTTCAGCCCCAGCATTTT
TRBJ2-7 . TRBV10-2 TRBD2 CASSDRTSGVSYEQYF TGCGCCAGCAGTGATAGAACTAGCGGGGTTTCCTACGAGCAGTACTTC
TRBJ2-2 . TRBV5-1 . CASSLERGATGELFF TGCGCCAGCAGCTTGGAACGGGGGGCCACCGGGGAGCTGTTTTTT
TRBJ1-2 . TRBV10-3 . CASSYQGLGGYTF TGTGCCAGCAGTTACCAGGGTCTGGGTGGCTACACCTTC
TRBJ2-2 few TRBV20-1 . CSARVGGSSDTGELFF TGCAGTGCTAGAGTTGGCGGCTCCTCAGACACCGGGGAGCTGTTTTTT
TRBJ1-2 . TRBV29-1 TRBD1 CSGWTGTDTF TGCAGCGGATGGACAGGGACGGACACCTTC
TRBJ1-2 . TRBV7-2 . CASSPLGDTDYGYTF TGTGCCAGCTCACCCCTGGGGGACACGGATTATGGCTACACCTTC
TRBJ2-6 once TRBV29-1 . CSVEGEPGANVLTF TGCAGCGTTGAAGGGGAACCTGGGGCCAACGTCCTGACTTTC
TRBJ1-3 few TRBV7-2 TRBD1 CASSPPGQTGNTIYF TGTGCCAGCAGCCCCCCGGGACAGACTGGAAACACCATATATTTT
TRBJ2-2 many TRBV9 . CASSLGLARTGELFF TGTGCCAGCAGCTTGGGACTGGCGCGCACCGGGGAGCTGTTTTTT
TRBJ2-5 . TRBV2 TRBD2 CASSEFTSEETQYF TGTGCCAGCAGTGAATTTACTAGCGAGGAGACCCAGTACTTC
TRBJ1-5 . TRBV25-1 . CASSSTGGWNKRNQPQHF TGTGCCAGCAGTTCCACAGGAGGTTGGAATAAACGCAATCAGCCCCAGCATTTT
TRBJ2-7 few TRBV7-8 . CASSFRGGGGAYEQYF TGTGCCAGCAGCTTTAGGGGCGGCGGGGGCGCCTACGAGCAGTACTTC
TRBJ1-1 . TRBV10-3 . CATAGNTEAFF TGTGCCACCGCCGGGAACACTGAAGCTTTCTTC
TRBJ1-6 many TRBV20-1 . CSARVAGEQDSPLHF TGCAGTGCTAGAGTTGCAGGGGAGCAGGATTCACCCCTCCACTTT
TRBJ2-7 . TRBV7-2 . CASSFRAGEQYF TGTGCCAGCAGCTTCAGGGCTGGGGAGCAGTACTTC
TRBJ1-2 . TRBV25-1 . CASRSSWSYGYTF TGTGCCAGCAGGTCTAGTTGGAGCTATGGCTACACCTTC
TRBJ2-2 . TRBV11-3 . CAGSLEGGAGTAGELFF TGTGCCGGCAGCTTAGAGGGGGGGGCGGGAACGGCCGGGGAGCTGTTTTTT
TRBJ2-7 many TRBV7-8 . CASSLQAEGGYEQYF TGTGCCAGCAGCTTACAGGCGGAGGGAGGCTACGAGCAGTACTTC
TRBJ2-6 few TRBV5-4 TRBD1 CASSLLDRGISGANVLTF TGTGCCAGCAGCTTGCTTGACAGGGGGATCTCTGGGGCCAACGTCCTGACTTTC
TRBJ2-7 many TRBV7-3 . CASSLRYRESYEQYF TGTGCCAGCAGCTTAAGGTACAGGGAGTCCTACGAGCAGTACTTC
TRBJ2-2 . TRBV6-4 . CASSYSPGTGELFF TGTGCCAGCAGTTACTCACCGGGCACCGGGGAGCTGTTTTTT
TRBJ1-5 many TRBV10-3 . CAISDYDTQPQHF TGTGCCATCAGTGACTATGACACCCAGCCCCAGCATTTT
TRBJ2-5 many TRBV10-3 . CAISEFLVETQYF TGTGCCATCAGTGAGTTTCTGGTGGAGACCCAGTACTTC
TRBJ1-2 . TRBV12-3/TRBV12-4 . CASSLSQAGYGYTF TGTGCCAGCAGTTTGTCTCAGGCCGGCTATGGCTACACCTTC
TRBJ2-2 . TRBV6-1 . CASSDWGDTGELFF TGTGCCAGCAGTGATTGGGGGGACACCGGGGAGCTGTTTTTT
TRBJ1-6 many TRBV19 . CASRTGDKTGLNSPLHF TGTGCCAGCCGAACCGGGGATAAGACAGGATTGAATTCACCCCTCCACTTT
TRBJ2-7 many TRBV7-2 . CASTTHYSYEQYF TGTGCCAGCACCACACACTACTCCTACGAGCAGTACTTC
TRBJ2-5 many TRBV4-1 . CASSQPTSGETQYF TGCGCCAGCAGCCAACCTACCTCAGGGGAGACCCAGTACTTC
TRBJ1-2 . TRBV10-3 . CAISEGVGRPTPNYGYTF TGTGCCATCAGTGAAGGGGTCGGCAGACCTACTCCTAACTATGGCTACACCTTC
TRBJ2-2 . TRBV9 TRBD1 CASSAPRDSKPKRYTGELFF TGTGCCAGCAGCGCCCCCCGGGACAGCAAACCGAAGCGCTACACCGGGGAGCTGTTTTTT
TRBJ1-2 . TRBV15 . CATSSPPNGYTF TGTGCCACCAGCAGTCCGCCTAACGGCTACACCTTC
TRBJ2-7 few TRBV3-1 . CASSPRRDEQYF TGTGCCAGCAGCCCGCGCCGGGACGAGCAGTACTTC